A selection of T cell receptor beta chains follows, all from one sample in a study of blood T cell repertoires in COVID-19. Sequenced by immunoSEQ multiplex PCR; TCRdb stores in-frame clones only, minus some. The data hold about 140,000 clones, with approximately 88% observed a single time. The sample taken for sequencing was peripheral blood. These receptors all stem from a human donor in a cohort sampled during active COVID-19. The conserved cysteine and the conserved F or W are not part of the CDR3 here. Fields, in order: J gene, D gene, V gene, CDR3 protein. The D gene is left open where the match is weak.

>TRBJ2-7|TRBD2|TRBV28
ASSLVAPPGLQTYEQY
>TRBJ2-7|TRBD1|TRBV2
ASGGTGGYEQY
>TRBJ2-5|TRBD2|TRBV2
ASSVGLAGEETQY
>TRBJ2-1|TRBD1|TRBV6-6
ASSYGQGYNEQF
>TRBJ2-1|-|TRBV6-5
ASSHTPASREF
>TRBJ2-7|TRBD2|TRBV5-1
ASSLEAGGAYEQY
>TRBJ2-7|TRBD2|TRBV6-2/TRBV6-3
ASSSPGLAYEQY
>TRBJ2-3|-|TRBV2
ARTGQEGGTQY
>TRBJ2-1|TRBD1|TRBV11-2
ASSLDRTGNEQF
>TRBJ1-4|TRBD1|TRBV9
ASSSSGQGHEKLF
>TRBJ2-3|-|TRBV2
ASSGFSSTDTQY
>TRBJ1-1|-|TRBV5-4
ASSQQANTEAF
>TRBJ2-1|TRBD2|TRBV7-2
ASRTSGVNNEQF
>TRBJ1-1|-|TRBV28
ASSLVTMNTEAF
>TRBJ1-2|TRBD1|TRBV28
ASRLDRAWDGYT
>TRBJ2-6|-|TRBV30
ARGTTDSGANVLT